Given below is one T cell receptor (beta chain) in context. Its antigen remains unidentified. No much larger clonotype is one base removed from it; base qualities were not supplied. TCR CDR3 regions were amplified from genomic DNA by multiplex PCR using the deep immunoSEQ assay. Extracted genomic DNA from each cell subset was distributed evenly across all wells of several immunoSEQ 96-well plates, and each plate was treated as a replicate. For sorted subsets, 150 to 250 ng of genomic DNA, equivalent to some 30,000 T cell genomes, went into each replicate PCR. Purified libraries were quantified with a Qubit 3.0 fluorometer, sized on a Bioanalyzer 2100, and re-quantified with the KAPA Library Quantification kit. Every immunoSEQ 96-well plate was sequenced on a separate single-read 150-cycle Illumina NextSeq 550 flow cell. In the source study's methods: The immunoSEQ output contained only junctional sequences without quality scores, so filtering could not match that applied to full-length reads. To assign V/J genes and CDR3, sequences were annotated using PyIR, a Python wrapper for IgBLAST v1.9, with IMGT germline references. Any read was removed if the V/J assignment was weak (E-value above 1e-6), the CDR3 was missing, or the read contained stop codons, out-of-frame junctions, or ambiguous translated residues. V3J clonotypes were defined by identical inferred V gene, J gene, and CDR3 amino acid sequence. The percentage overlap between two repertoires was calculated by dividing the number of shared unique clonotypes by the size of the smaller repertoire. Three approaches were used to assess repertoire richness: RTK rarefaction, the Chao1 estimator, and Recon v2.1 estimates of unobserved clonotypes. Generation probabilities for all TCRbeta clonotypes obtained by the gDNA method from a handful of donors were computed using OLGA. TCRdb re-hosts the immuneACCESS table, in-frame sequences only. Its copies lack some clones; in the studies checked, an unresolved V gene accounts for under half of them, and the cause for the rest is not known. The V and J calls and clone size come from that table; D and trimming were worked out from the DNA. Recorded for this sample are around 510,000 clones; about 96% of them occurred a single time. The ten biggest clones cover 0.05% to 0.07% of the sample.

Including the terminal cysteine and phenylalanine, the CDR3 comprises 14 residues. Kept here is only the CDR3 DNA, which spans 42 bases and is read in frame from base 1. CDR1 and CDR2 (SGHRS, YFSETQ) derive from the germline V gene. V was cut back by 2 bases and J by 0 bases, leaving a gap of 9 bases between them. This entry is derived from a study of shared clonotypes between healthy human individuals (dated by TCRdb to about 2020). Describing the broader study: Two women and three men aged 18 to 49 years were included in the cohort. To increase sequencing depth and limit assay-specific biases, TCR repertoire library preparation and sequencing were carried out by different laboratories using diverse techniques. To estimate repertoire size and how much clonotypes are shared between individuals, the study performed deep sequencing of blood TCR repertoires from five healthy adults. Leukapheresis yielded between about 0.9 and 8.9 billion PBMCs per donor. Per donor, three plates each were used for CD4 naive and CD4 memory, two for CD8 naive, and one for CD8 memory. On the study overall, not on this receptor specifically: When four donors were compared, the shared fraction of clonotypes was about 5% for naive CD4, about 4% for naive CD8, 2% to 2.5% for memory CD4, and roughly 0.43% for memory CD8. Pairwise subsampling led to the expectation that sequencing depth would affect the degree of clonotype sharing among donors. Because the study included a small number of donors, the genetic and exposure-history diversity represented was limited. Incomplete sequencing was indicated by rarefaction of sorted-subset datasets, despite the large sequencing depth. Sampling was restricted to blood, and TCR repertoires in tissues likely differ from the TCR repertoires found in blood. Compared with non-shared clonotypes, clonotypes shared by all four sorted-subset donors had higher generation probabilities. Naive subsets generally had larger estimated clonotype richness than memory subsets.

Donors were healthy HIV-negative adults with no recently reported acute infections or vaccinations. All donors were Caucasian adults living in Nashville, Tennessee, USA. Magnetic negative selection was used to enrich CD4+ T cells, after which naive cells were positively selected on CD45RA and the negative fraction became the memory subset. Blood was obtained by leukapheresis, after which PBMCs were separated by Ficoll-Histopaque density gradient centrifugation and cryopreserved in liquid nitrogen vapor phase. Analytical flow cytometry was used to check the purity and quantity of every magnetically sorted T cell population. Genomic DNA was isolated from every sorted fraction and measured by UV absorbance on a Nanodrop 2000c.

The clonotype comes from a woman aged 25 to 39 in good health. Recombination connected TRBV5-1 to TRBJ2-7; the D gene identity is not certain. Sequenced: naive CD4+ T cells sorted from blood. The label giving this sample's cell subset or site can be read as: CD45RA+ positively selected. The DNA sequence follows: TGCGCCAGCAGCTTAAGGCAGCCCTCCTACGAGCAGTACTTC. Translated, it gives CASSLRQPSYEQYF.